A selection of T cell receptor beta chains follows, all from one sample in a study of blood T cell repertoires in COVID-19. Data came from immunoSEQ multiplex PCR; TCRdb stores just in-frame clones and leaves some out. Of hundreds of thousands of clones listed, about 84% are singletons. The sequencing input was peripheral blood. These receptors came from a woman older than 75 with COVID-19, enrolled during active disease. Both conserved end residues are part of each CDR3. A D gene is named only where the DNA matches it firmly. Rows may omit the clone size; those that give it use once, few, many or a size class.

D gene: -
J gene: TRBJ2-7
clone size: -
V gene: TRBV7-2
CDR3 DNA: TGTGCCAGCAGCTACACAGGGTACGAGCAGTACTTC
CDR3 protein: CASSYTGYEQYF

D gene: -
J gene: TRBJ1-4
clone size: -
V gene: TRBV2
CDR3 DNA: TGTGCCAGCAGTGAAAGAAGCGGGACCAAGAACGAAAAACTGTTTTTT
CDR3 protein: CASSERSGTKNEKLFF

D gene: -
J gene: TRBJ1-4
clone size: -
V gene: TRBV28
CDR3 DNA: TGTGCCACTAAAGGGGGTTTAGGGGAAAAACTGTTTTTT
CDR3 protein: CATKGGLGEKLFF

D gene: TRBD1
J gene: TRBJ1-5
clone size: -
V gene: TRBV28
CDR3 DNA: TGTGCCAGCAAATTACTTGGGACAGGGGGCGTGCAGCCCCAGCATTTT
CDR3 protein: CASKLLGTGGVQPQHF

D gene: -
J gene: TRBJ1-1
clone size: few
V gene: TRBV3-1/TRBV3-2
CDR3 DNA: TGTGCCAGCAGCCGAGGAGAGACTGAAGCTTTCTTT
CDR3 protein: CASSRGETEAFF

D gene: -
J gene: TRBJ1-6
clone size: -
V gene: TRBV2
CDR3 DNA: TGTGCCAGCAGTGAACGGGTACTTCGAGACAGAAAGTCACCCCTCCACTTT
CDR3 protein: CASSERVLRDRKSPLHF

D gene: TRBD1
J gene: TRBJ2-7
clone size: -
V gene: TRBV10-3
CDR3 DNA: TGTGCCAGAGAAGGACAGGGGGGGCGGGAGCAGTACTTC
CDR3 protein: CAREGQGGREQYF

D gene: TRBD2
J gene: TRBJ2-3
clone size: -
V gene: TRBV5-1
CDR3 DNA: TGCGCCAGCAGCCCCGCGGGGGGTAGGACAGATACGCAGTATTTT
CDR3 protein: CASSPAGGRTDTQYF

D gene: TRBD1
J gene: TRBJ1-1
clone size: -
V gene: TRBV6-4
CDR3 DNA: TGTGCCAGCAGTCCGGGACAGGGAAACACTGAAGCTTTCTTT
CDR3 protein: CASSPGQGNTEAFF

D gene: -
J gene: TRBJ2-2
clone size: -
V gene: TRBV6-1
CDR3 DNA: TGTGCCAGCAGTGAAGCCGGAGGGACAGCGAACACCGGGGAGCTGTTTTTT
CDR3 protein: CASSEAGGTANTGELFF

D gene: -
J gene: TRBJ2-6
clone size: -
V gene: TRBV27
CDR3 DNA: TGTGCCAGCAGTTTAACAGGGTTGAAGTCGGGTGGGGCCAACGTCCTGACTTTC
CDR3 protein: CASSLTGLKSGGANVLTF

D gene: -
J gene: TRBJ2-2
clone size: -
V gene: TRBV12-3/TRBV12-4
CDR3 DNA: TGTGCCAGCAATAAAAAGAACACCGGGGAGCTGTTTTTT
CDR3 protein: CASNKKNTGELFF

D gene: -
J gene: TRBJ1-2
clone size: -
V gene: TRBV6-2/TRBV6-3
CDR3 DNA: TGTGCCAGCAGCCGCGGACTTCCAGGCTACACCTTC
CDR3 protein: CASSRGLPGYTF

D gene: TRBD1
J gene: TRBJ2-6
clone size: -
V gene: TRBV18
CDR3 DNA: TGTGCCAGCTCACGGACAGGGCGGCCATCTGGGGCCAACGTCCTGACTTTC
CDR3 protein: CASSRTGRPSGANVLTF

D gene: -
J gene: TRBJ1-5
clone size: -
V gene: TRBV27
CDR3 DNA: TGTGCCAGCAGTCCGCTTGGGGCACAGGGTAAGGGCTATTCCTATCAGCCCCAGCATTTT
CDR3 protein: CASSPLGAQGKGYSYQPQHF

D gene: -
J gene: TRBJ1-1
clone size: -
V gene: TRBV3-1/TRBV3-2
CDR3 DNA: TGTGCCAGCAGCCAAGGAGTGATGAACACTGAAGCTTTCTTT
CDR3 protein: CASSQGVMNTEAFF

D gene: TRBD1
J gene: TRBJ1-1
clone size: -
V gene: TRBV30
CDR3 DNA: TGTGCCTGGACGCCACAGGGGGGGAACACTGAAGCTTTCTTT
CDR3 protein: CAWTPQGGNTEAFF

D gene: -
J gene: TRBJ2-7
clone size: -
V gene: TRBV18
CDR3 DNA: TGTGCCAGCTCACCACCCTGGGGGCAGGCGGAGCAGTACTTC
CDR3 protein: CASSPPWGQAEQYF

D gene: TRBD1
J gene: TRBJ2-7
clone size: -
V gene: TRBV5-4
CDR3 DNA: TGTGCCAGCAGTTCGGACAGGGGGCTCTACGAGCAGTACTTC
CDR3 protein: CASSSDRGLYEQYF

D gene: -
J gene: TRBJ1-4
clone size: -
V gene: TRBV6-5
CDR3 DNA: TGTGCCAGCAGCGTAGGGGGAACTAATGAAAAACTGTTTTTT
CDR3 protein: CASSVGGTNEKLFF

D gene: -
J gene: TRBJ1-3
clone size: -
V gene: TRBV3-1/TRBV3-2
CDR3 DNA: TGTGCCAGCAGCCCCTCGGGTGGTGGAAACACCATATATTTT
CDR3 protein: CASSPSGGGNTIYF

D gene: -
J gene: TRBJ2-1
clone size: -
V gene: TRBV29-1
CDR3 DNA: TGCAGCGTTGAAGGGGCCGCTGGGCGACCCAGCAGCTCCTACAATGAGCAGTTCTTC
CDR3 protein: CSVEGAAGRPSSSYNEQFF

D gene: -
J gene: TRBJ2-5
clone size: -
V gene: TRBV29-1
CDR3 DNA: TGCAGCGTTGTGGGGGGGCCCCGGGGAGAGACCCAGTACTTC
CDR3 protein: CSVVGGPRGETQYF

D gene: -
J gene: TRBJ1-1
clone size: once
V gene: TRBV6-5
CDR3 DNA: TGTGCCAGCAGTTACTCAGGACGGGGGAACACTGAAGCTTTCTTT
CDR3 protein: CASSYSGRGNTEAFF

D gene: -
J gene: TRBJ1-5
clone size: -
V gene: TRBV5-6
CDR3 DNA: TGTGCCAGCAGCTTAGGAGGAGTTGGCAATCAGCCCCAGCATTTT
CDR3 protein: CASSLGGVGNQPQHF

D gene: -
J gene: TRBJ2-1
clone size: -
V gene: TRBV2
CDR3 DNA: TGTGCCAGCAGTGTTTTCGGGGAGCAGTTCTTC
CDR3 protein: CASSVFGEQFF

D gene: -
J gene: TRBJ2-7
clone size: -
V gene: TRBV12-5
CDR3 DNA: TGTGCTAGTGGCTCCCCAGGGCGGGAGCAGTACTTC
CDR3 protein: CASGSPGREQYF

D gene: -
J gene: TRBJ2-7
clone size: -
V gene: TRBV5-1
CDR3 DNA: TGCGCCAGCAGCTTATGGCAGGGGTCCAACGAGCAGTACTTC
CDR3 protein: CASSLWQGSNEQYF

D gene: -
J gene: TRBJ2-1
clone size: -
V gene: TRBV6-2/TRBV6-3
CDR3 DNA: TGTGCCAGCAGTTACCGGCTAGTCGATGAGCAGTTCTTC
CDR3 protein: CASSYRLVDEQFF

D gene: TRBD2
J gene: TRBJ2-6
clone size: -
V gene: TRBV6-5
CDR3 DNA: TGTGCCAGCAGGGGGGGGAGCTCTGGGGCCAACGTCCTGACTTTC
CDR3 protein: CASRGGSSGANVLTF

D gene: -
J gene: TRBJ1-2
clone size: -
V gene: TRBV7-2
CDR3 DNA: TGTGCCAGCAGCTCTCAGGGTTTCTATGGCTACACCTTC
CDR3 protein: CASSSQGFYGYTF

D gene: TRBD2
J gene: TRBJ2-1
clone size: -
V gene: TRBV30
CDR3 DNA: TGTGCCTGGTCGCCCCCAGGAGCGGGGGGCCTAATGAATGAGCAGTTCTTC
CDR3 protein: CAWSPPGAGGLMNEQFF

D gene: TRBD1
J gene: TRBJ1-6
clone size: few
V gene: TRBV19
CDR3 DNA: TGTGCCAGTAGAGAGGGGGCCCGGGGTAATTCACCCCTCCACTTT
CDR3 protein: CASREGARGNSPLHF

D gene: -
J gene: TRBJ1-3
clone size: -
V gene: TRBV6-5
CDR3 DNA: TGTGCCAGCAGAACAGGGCAGGAAAACACCATATATTTT
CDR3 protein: CASRTGQENTIYF

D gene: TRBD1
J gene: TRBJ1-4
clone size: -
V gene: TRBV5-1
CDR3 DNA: TGCGCCAGCAGCCCTACAGGGGTTAATGAAAAACTGTTTTTT
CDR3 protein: CASSPTGVNEKLFF

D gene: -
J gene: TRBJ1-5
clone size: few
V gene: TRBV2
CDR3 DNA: TGTGCCAGCAGTGAGGCGGTACGCAATCAGCCCCAGCATTTT
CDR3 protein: CASSEAVRNQPQHF

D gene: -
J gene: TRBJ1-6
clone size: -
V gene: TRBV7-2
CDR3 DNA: TGTGCCAGCAGCTCCCCCTCAAGGGGTTCGATAGGTTCACCCCTCCACTTT
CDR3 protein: CASSSPSRGSIGSPLHF

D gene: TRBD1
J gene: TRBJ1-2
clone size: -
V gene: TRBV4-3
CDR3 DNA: TGCGCCAGCAGCCAGACAGGGAACTATGGCTACACCTTC
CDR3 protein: CASSQTGNYGYTF

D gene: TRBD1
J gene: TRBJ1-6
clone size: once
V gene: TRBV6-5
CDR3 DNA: TGTGCCAGCAGTACGGACAGGGGGATTCCCCCCCTCCACTTT
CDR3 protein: CASSTDRGIPPLHF

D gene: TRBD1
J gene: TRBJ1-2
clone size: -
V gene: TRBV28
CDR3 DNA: TGTGCCATCGAGGGGGCAGGTTTGGGCTACACCTTC
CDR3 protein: CAIEGAGLGYTF

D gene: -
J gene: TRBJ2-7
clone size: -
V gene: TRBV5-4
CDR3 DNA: TGTGCCAGCAGCTCAGGACAGCTTGCCTACGAGCAGTACTTC
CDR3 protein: CASSSGQLAYEQYF